These T cell receptor beta chains were read from a single sample in a study of shared clonotypes between healthy human individuals. Assay: immunoSEQ multiplex PCR; the TCRdb copy retains only in-frame clones and omits some. The repertoire includes 400,000 to 600,000 clones, approximately 95% of them detected once, and about 0.064% sits in the top ten. Sequencing was carried out using naive CD4+ T cells sorted from blood. The receptor source for this set is a woman in her 30s in good health. Each CDR3 is given without its conserved first and last residue. Fields, in order: D gene, J gene, V gene, CDR3 protein. A D gene is named only where the DNA matches it firmly.

d_gene: TRBD1
j_gene: TRBJ2-7
v_gene: TRBV30
CDR3aa: AWINKTGAAYEQY

d_gene: TRBD1
j_gene: TRBJ2-5
v_gene: TRBV2
CDR3aa: ASKKQGAGSETQY

d_gene: .
j_gene: TRBJ1-2
v_gene: TRBV5-1
CDR3aa: ASSNSGSYGYT

d_gene: TRBD1
j_gene: TRBJ2-3
v_gene: TRBV29-1
CDR3aa: SVRQQGEVTDTQY

d_gene: .
j_gene: TRBJ2-2
v_gene: TRBV4-1
CDR3aa: ASRGTGELF

d_gene: .
j_gene: TRBJ1-2
v_gene: TRBV28
CDR3aa: ASSLAARANYGYT

d_gene: TRBD2
j_gene: TRBJ2-4
v_gene: TRBV11-2
CDR3aa: ASSLDRFRTSGLAKNIQY

d_gene: .
j_gene: TRBJ2-7
v_gene: TRBV28
CDR3aa: ASSLHGSSYEQY

d_gene: TRBD1
j_gene: TRBJ1-4
v_gene: TRBV5-4
CDR3aa: ASSRRGPTNEKLF

d_gene: TRBD1
j_gene: TRBJ1-1
v_gene: TRBV12-5
CDR3aa: ASAKGTGNTEAF

d_gene: TRBD2
j_gene: TRBJ2-1
v_gene: TRBV4-1
CDR3aa: ASSQVGTRGFYNEQF

d_gene: .
j_gene: TRBJ2-2
v_gene: TRBV4-2
CDR3aa: ASSQGPDMNTGELF

d_gene: TRBD1
j_gene: TRBJ2-7
v_gene: TRBV5-8
CDR3aa: ASSPRTGVYEQY

d_gene: .
j_gene: TRBJ1-2
v_gene: TRBV5-8
CDR3aa: ASSGRVTRGSYGYT

d_gene: .
j_gene: TRBJ1-6
v_gene: TRBV7-6
CDR3aa: ASSLAWGNNSPLH

d_gene: .
j_gene: TRBJ2-7
v_gene: TRBV19
CDR3aa: ASSPKGRTLSSISSYEQY

d_gene: TRBD2
j_gene: TRBJ2-3
v_gene: TRBV15
CDR3aa: ATSRLAGVTDTQY

d_gene: .
j_gene: TRBJ2-7
v_gene: TRBV7-9
CDR3aa: ASSSRDTSYEQY

d_gene: TRBD2
j_gene: TRBJ2-1
v_gene: TRBV6-5
CDR3aa: ASSYQPGLAYNEQF

d_gene: .
j_gene: TRBJ2-2
v_gene: TRBV9
CDR3aa: ASSVGHQNTGELF

d_gene: TRBD2
j_gene: TRBJ2-3
v_gene: TRBV11-3
CDR3aa: ASSLGVLAGGTDTQY

d_gene: .
j_gene: TRBJ1-2
v_gene: TRBV6-6
CDR3aa: ASSQRDTGLGGYT

d_gene: .
j_gene: TRBJ1-1
v_gene: TRBV27
CDR3aa: ASSFLTLPTEAF

d_gene: TRBD2
j_gene: TRBJ2-7
v_gene: TRBV14
CDR3aa: ASSRGLAVDYEQY

d_gene: TRBD2
j_gene: .
v_gene: TRBV28
CDR3aa: ASSSGTRSLFGEQY

d_gene: TRBD1
j_gene: TRBJ2-7
v_gene: TRBV28
CDR3aa: ASSLGQGSYEQY

d_gene: .
j_gene: TRBJ2-5
v_gene: TRBV7-7
CDR3aa: ASSLGGGQETQY

d_gene: .
j_gene: TRBJ1-4
v_gene: TRBV7-9
CDR3aa: ASSPVEGSTNEKLF

d_gene: .
j_gene: TRBJ2-3
v_gene: TRBV11-2
CDR3aa: ASSLDMFRRDTQY

d_gene: .
j_gene: TRBJ2-7
v_gene: TRBV18
CDR3aa: ASSPPSRVEQY

d_gene: .
j_gene: TRBJ2-7
v_gene: TRBV5-1
CDR3aa: ASSLGSGGPYEQY

d_gene: .
j_gene: TRBJ1-1
v_gene: TRBV5-4
CDR3aa: ASSFSGAGTEAF

d_gene: TRBD2
j_gene: TRBJ2-7
v_gene: TRBV27
CDR3aa: ASSLTIGTSPREQY

d_gene: .
j_gene: TRBJ1-1
v_gene: TRBV13
CDR3aa: ASSLGVMNTEAF

d_gene: .
j_gene: TRBJ2-2
v_gene: TRBV6-1
CDR3aa: ASSERTTGELF

d_gene: .
j_gene: TRBJ1-1
v_gene: TRBV2
CDR3aa: ASSDGPLNTEAF

d_gene: .
j_gene: TRBJ2-2
v_gene: TRBV6-1
CDR3aa: ASSGAGELF

d_gene: .
j_gene: TRBJ1-2
v_gene: TRBV2
CDR3aa: ASSNGFYGYT

d_gene: .
j_gene: TRBJ2-7
v_gene: TRBV7-9
CDR3aa: ASSLVWGDYEQY

d_gene: .
j_gene: TRBJ2-5
v_gene: TRBV19
CDR3aa: ASSMSYGQETQY

d_gene: .
j_gene: TRBJ1-3
v_gene: TRBV27
CDR3aa: ASSAAGLSGNTIY

d_gene: .
j_gene: TRBJ2-2
v_gene: TRBV11-3
CDR3aa: ASSWRSGELF